Described below is a single TCR beta chain sequence and its context. Its antigen remains undetermined. No much larger clone exists at a distance of one base, and base qualities are not known. The sample was run on an Illumina HiSeq 2500. Quantitative 5'-RACE with molecular barcodes was used to prepare TCR beta libraries. As for how the authors treated the data: Disease-linked TCR variants were identified with a new computational method built on a probabilistic model of VDJ rearrangement. In TCRdb, the public reads were trimmed at Q25 with fastp and aligned with MiXCR, with productive beta chains retained. All rows with the same CDR3 protein become a single entry with the most common DNA and genes. The V and J calls and clone size come from TCRdb's table, not from the authors' own analysis. The sample includes 450,000 or so distinct CDR3 sequences, with roughly a quarter observed a single time. Jointly, the top ten make up 0.75% to 0.9% of the sample.

The sample originates from a study of CD8 T cells in ankylosing spondylitis (TCRdb year 2017). Broadly, across the study: The study profiled T cell receptor beta repertoires in healthy donors and ankylosing spondylitis patients to find disease-linked TCR variants. The whole study cohort included 90 to 120 healthy donors and 20 to 30 ankylosing spondylitis patients. Peripheral blood samples were taken, and synovial fluid was additionally collected from ankylosing spondylitis patients. Overall study results and their limits: A CD8+ phenotype was shown by the disease-linked clones, which were found at relatively low frequencies in peripheral blood. Blood from ankylosing spondylitis patients appeared to be characterized by a TCR beta motif made up of 8 or 9 highly homologous amino acid variants. Significant enrichment of the disease-linked clones was reported in matched synovial fluid samples from ankylosing spondylitis patients. Some motif variants were previously reported in synovial fluid and blood of reactive arthritis patients, suggesting common disease-initiation mechanisms.

Trimming removed 2 bases from V and 4 bases from J, leaving 6 bases between the germline ends. Measured from the cysteine to the valine, the CDR3 is 12 residues long. Only the CDR3 DNA stays, 36 bases, in frame from base 1. Taken from the germline V gene, the CDR1 and CDR2 loops are MNHEY and SVGAGI. This TCR was sampled from a male donor with ankylosing spondylitis. In this chain, TRBV6-5 is recombined with TRBJ2-7, with the D gene too uncertain to name. Sequencing was done on a sample of blood, either unsorted or a sorted T cell fraction (not recorded which). Here the CDR3 is given as CASSYQKYEQYV. The base sequence is TGTGCCAGCAGTTACCAGAAATACGAGCAGTACGTC.